Included here is one T cell receptor (beta chain) sequence, with context. The antigen it binds to is not known. One base away there is no much larger clone; base qualities are not given. The sample comes from a study of blood T cell repertoires in COVID-19 (dated by TCRdb to the early 2020s). With regard to the full study: Samples from collaborators originated in the United States, Italy and Spain and spanned both the acute and convalescent phases of COVID-19. A de-identified subject ID, COVID-19 status, age in years and sex were almost always included in the sample metadata. Subjects who had been exposed to COVID-19, were actively infected with it, or had recovered from it provided the deeply sampled blood TCRbeta repertoires that made up the dataset. Where available, HLA class I and class II types were obtained from metadata supplied by the sample provider rather than from assay-based typing. A freely available public database, intended as a resource for researchers studying the immune response to SARS-CoV-2, is where the repertoires were released. The prospective study material was composed of cDNA or gDNA derived from T cells, B-cell-depleted T cells, or PBMCs. The samples were drawn from the first 160 participants of the ongoing ImmuneRACE study and from 950 to 1,500 subjects provided by 6 global collaborators.

The CDR3, from cysteine to phenylalanine, totals 15 residues. Kept here is only the CDR3 DNA, which spans 45 bases and is read in frame from base 1. Taken from the germline V gene, the CDR1 and CDR2 loops are SGHRS and YFSETQ. Germline trimming amounts to 4 bases on V and 0 bases on J, with 5 as the count of junction bases outside the gene matches. Each collaborating institution followed its own protocols to collect whole blood in K2EDTA tubes. For TCRbeta analysis, collaborator samples were shipped as frozen whole blood, as isolated PBMCs, or as DNA extracted from either sample type. What the research found in general, with its limitations: Clinical and demographic metadata were provided uncurated, with the amount varying by source and participant.

The immunoSEQ Assay, a bias-controlled multiplex PCR, was used to amplify TCRbeta CDR3 regions from genomic DNA. On the study's bioinformatics: The number of nucleated cells in each sample was estimated from the amplification of reference gene primers within the assay. To quantify the absolute abundance of each unique TCRbeta CDR3 rearrangement, sequence reads were collapsed and filtered. For each sample, productive Simpson clonality was calculated by taking the square root of Simpson's diversity index across productive rearrangements. In TCRdb, the immuneACCESS table is reduced to in-frame sequences with V and J assigned. These tables do not hold every clone; where another copy was compared, an unresolved V gene accounts for under half, and the others remain unexplained. Clonal size and the V and J genes are those of that table, whereas D and trimming came from the DNA. This sample gives tens of thousands of clones in total; approximately 80% of them show up just once. The ten most abundant clones make up around 45% of the sample.

The chain is encoded by TRBV5-1 joined to TRBJ2-3, and 7 bases in between align with TRBD2. Specimen: peripheral blood. The clonotype originates from a man between 65 and 85 years old with active or convalescent COVID-19. The CDR3 region reads CASSPGGGSTDTQYF. The DNA sequence follows: TGCGCCAGCAGCCCCGGCGGGGGTAGCACAGATACGCAGTATTTT.